This TCR beta chain was captured by sequencing in a study of cytomegalovirus exposure and HLA in healthy donors. It was with 60 Vbeta and 13 Jbeta primers that the PCR ran. Profiled with immunoSEQ multiplex PCR; TCRdb holds only in-frame clones, not every one. Among approximately 97,000 clones listed, approximately 80% were seen once. Broader study findings: In an earlier analysis, most TCR beta V segments were productive about 87% or about 30% of the time. TCR sequences were mostly rare, though some public TCRs occurred in many donors.

Comments on this clone: What it recognizes is unknown. Mismatch with germline at one junction end may stem from a read error.

The germline gives CDR1 SEHNR, CDR2 FQNEAQ (reference sequence). This CDR3 is built from 16 residues. This receptor was taken from a woman in her 70s in good health and CMV-seropositive. The chain employs TRBV7-9 and TRBJ2-1; 9 bases agree with TRBD2. The sequencing input was PBMCs. The CDR3 DNA is TGTTCCAGCAGCTTAACGATAGCGGGAGAATTAAATGAGCAGTTCTTC. Amino acids: CSSSLTIAGELNEQFF. Combining the CDR3 with reference TRBV7-9 and TRBJ2-1 gives the whole variable domain DTGVSQNPRHKITKRGQNVTFRCDPISEHNRLYWYRQTLGQGPEFLTYFQNEAQLEKSRLLSDRFSAERPKGSFSTLEIQRTEQGDSAMYLCSSSLTIAGELNEQFFGPGTRLTVL.